Below are 13 T cell receptor beta chains sequenced from a single sample in a study of T cells in Graves' hyperthyroidism and ophthalmopathy. The TCR beta CDR3 regions underwent amplification using RNA transcripts as the source. The HTBI primer set served for first-round RT-PCR of the TCR CDR3. TCRdb ran MiXCR on the multiplex PCR reads and lists one entry per CDR3 protein. Among approximately 150,000 distinct CDR3 sequences listed, just under 9.5% were seen once. The sequenced material came from blood. The source is a woman aged 18 to 35 with Graves' hyperthyroidism that later progressed to Graves' ophthalmopathy.

This clonotype occurred many times. V and J are TRBV20-1 and TRBJ2-1; 10 bases are shared with TRBD2. Trimming removed 1 base from V and 8 bases from J; junction bases left unmatched: 2. Germline CDR1 and CDR2: DFQATT and SNEGSKA (reference sequence). The CDR3 spans 13 residues. This CDR3 reads CSARGLAGDEQFF. The DNA of the CDR3 is TGCAGTGCTAGAGGGCTAGCGGGAGATGAGCAGTTCTTC.

With regard to this clonotype: A read error may be the cause here, since a much bigger clone is one base away. In DNA form, the CDR3 reads TGTGCCAGCAGCCAACATAAATCGGGCCCCCAAGAGACCCAGTACTTC. Its translation: CASSQHKSGPQETQYF. This rearrangement joins TRBV3-1 to TRBJ2-5, with D unresolved. Germline loops: CDR1 LGHDT, CDR2 YNNKEL (reference sequence). The V end was cut by 2 bases, the J end by 1 base, with 14 bases between. This CDR3 comprises 16 residues.

This clonotype was recorded only once. This sequence may be a read error, since a much larger clone differs from it by one base. The rearrangement uses TRBV6-1 and TRBJ1-5; D is undetermined. CDR3 length equals 13 residues. Trimming removed 7 bases at V and 9 bases at J, with 16 bases between. Germline V gives CDR1 MNHNS, CDR2 SASEGT. This CDR3 is CASTDGLGRPQHF. CDR3 in DNA: TGTGCCAGCACGGACGGCCTCGGGCGGCCCCAGCATTTT.

At least ten counts were recorded for this clonotype. The genes are TRBV6-2 or TRBV6-3 and TRBJ2-3; D is ambiguous. The length of the CDR3 is 17 residues. Trimming took 0 bases from V and 1 from J, leaving 14 bases between them. Germline assignment: CDR1 MNHEY and CDR2 SVGEGT. The CDR3 DNA sequence: TGTGCCAGCAGTTACTCGTTGGTGGTTCCCCGCACAGATACGCAGTATTTT. Translation gives CASSYSLVVPRTDTQYF.

This clonotype occurred many times. V and J are TRBV20-1 and TRBJ1-4; D ambiguous. The germline CDR1 and CDR2 sequences are DFQATT and SNEGSKA (reference sequence). The CDR3 length is 15 residues. V dropped 0 bases and J dropped 0 bases, with 8 bases sitting between them. The CDR3 nucleotides are TGCAGTGCTAGAGACTCAAGAACAACTAATGAAAAACTGTTTTTT. This translates into CSARDSRTTNEKLFF.

This clonotype was found many times. The V call is TRBV20-1, the J call TRBJ1-1, with D possibly matching TRBD1 (5 bases). CDR3 length equals 13 residues. Deletions cut 4 bases from V and 0 bases from J, with 9 bases between. Germline V gene data show CDR1 as DFQATT and CDR2 as SNEGSKA (reference sequence). CDR3 protein: CSAIVGVNTEAFF. In DNA, the CDR3 is TGCAGTGCTATCGTAGGGGTGAACACTGAAGCTTTCTTT.

This clonotype occurred a few times. V usage is TRBV2 and J usage is TRBJ2-3; D possibly uses TRBD1 or TRBD2 (5 bases each). CDR3 size: 13 residues. V lost 3 bases to trimming and J lost 4 bases, with 8 bases between them. Per germline, CDR1 SNHLY and CDR2 FYNNEI. Here the CDR3 reads CASSEGRADTQYF. In DNA form, the CDR3 reads TGTGCCAGCAGTGAGGGGCGGGCAGATACGCAGTATTTT.

There are many counts of this clonotype. This rearrangement joins TRBV27 to TRBJ2-1; D is perhaps TRBD2 (6 bases). Germline CDR1 and CDR2: MNHEY and SMNVEV (reference sequence). Deletions cut 4 bases from V and 0 bases from J, with 10 bases between. There are 15 residues in the CDR3. The CDR3 coding sequence is TGTGCCAGCAGTTCCCTAGCGACCTCCTACAATGAGCAGTTCTTC. The encoded protein is CASSSLATSYNEQFF.

In its sample, this clonotype was seen many times. The rearrangement links TRBV2 to TRBJ2-1; tentative D call: TRBD2 (5 bases). CDR1 is SNHLY, CDR2 FYNNEI, per germline. Trimming removed 8 bases from V and 4 bases from J, with 9 bases in between. This CDR3 has 12 residues. The CDR3 bases are TGTGCCAGCGAACTAGGATACAATGAGCAGTTCTTC. It is translated as CASELGYNEQFF.

This clonotype was recorded at least ten times. This rearrangement joins TRBV28 to TRBJ2-5; possible D gene TRBD2, 6 bases. This CDR3 has 16 amino acids. Germline CDR1 reads MDHEN; CDR2 reads SYDVKM. With 7 bases removed from V and 2 bases from J, the gap between germline ends came to 20 bases. In DNA form, the CDR3 reads TGTGCCAGCATTACAGGAGGGAACGGCCCTCAAGAGACCCAGTACTTC. This codes for CASITGGNGPQETQYF. The variable domain in full, completed from reference TRBV28 and TRBJ2-5, reads DVKVTQSSRYLVKRTGEKVFLECVQDMDHENMFWYRQDPGLGLRLIYFSYDVKMKEKGDIPEGYSVSREKKERFSLILESASTNQTSMYLCASITGGNGPQETQYFGPGTRLLVL.

Many counts were recorded for this clonotype. The chain has TRBV29-1 and TRBJ1-1; D is possibly TRBD1 (6 bases). Germline V lookup: CDR1 SQVTM, CDR2 ANQGSEA. This CDR3 spans 14 amino acids. V was shortened by 3 bases and J by 0 bases, with 11 bases between the two germline ends. The CDR3 DNA follows: TGCAGCGTTGACTTCACAGGGCTGAACACTGAAGCTTTCTTT. The encoded protein is CSVDFTGLNTEAFF. The full variable domain, with the rest looked up from reference TRBV29-1 and TRBJ1-1, is SAVISQKPSRDICQRGTSLTIQCQVDSQVTMMFWYRQQPGQSLTLIATANQGSEATYESGFVIDKFPISRPNLTFSTLTVSNMSPEDSSIYLCSVDFTGLNTEAFFGQGTRLTVV.

This clonotype has at least ten counts. V usage is TRBV6-1 and J usage is TRBJ1-6; TRBD1 agrees at 7 bases. Germline V gene lookup returns CDR1 MNHNS and CDR2 SASEGT. V was clipped by 6 bases and J by 5 bases; unmatched bases: 4. The CDR3 is made up of 14 amino acids. The CDR3 is CASRATGNNSPLHF. For the CDR3, the DNA is TGTGCCAGCAGAGCGACAGGGAATAATTCACCCCTCCACTTT.

This clonotype came up many times. The chain has TRBV6-1 and TRBJ1-5, with D possibly being TRBD1 (6 bases). The CDR3 loop spans 20 amino acids. The germline V and J ends were trimmed by 1 base and 0 bases, with 22 bases remaining between them. CDR1 is MNHNS and CDR2 is SASEGT in the germline V gene. Here the CDR3 reads CASSEGSPRGRVYSNQPQHF. CDR3 bases: TGTGCCAGCAGTGAAGGTTCTCCCAGGGGACGGGTCTATAGCAATCAGCCCCAGCATTTT.